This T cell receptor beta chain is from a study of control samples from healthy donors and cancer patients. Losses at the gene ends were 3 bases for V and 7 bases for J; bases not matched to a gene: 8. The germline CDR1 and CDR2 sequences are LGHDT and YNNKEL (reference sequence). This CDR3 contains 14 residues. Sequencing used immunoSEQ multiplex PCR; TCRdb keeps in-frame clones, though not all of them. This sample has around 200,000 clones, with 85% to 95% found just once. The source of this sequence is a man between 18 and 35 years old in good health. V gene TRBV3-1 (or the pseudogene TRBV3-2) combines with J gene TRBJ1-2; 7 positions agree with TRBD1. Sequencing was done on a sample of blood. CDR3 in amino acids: CASSHLQGPGGYTF. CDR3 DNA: TGTGCCAGCAGCCATCTACAGGGGCCTGGTGGCTACACCTTC.